The following is a T cell receptor (beta chain) sequence with its context. Its antigen is currently not known. No much larger clone exists at a distance of one base, and base qualities are not known. Germline trimming: 5 bases from V, 1 base from J; junction bases outside gene matches: 8. The CDR3 has 17 amino acids, counting the end cysteine and phenylalanine. The CDR3 DNA has 51 bases and is translated from base 1. Sequences KGHSH (CDR1) and LQKENI (CDR2) are obtained from the germline V gene. The library was obtained by the immunoSEQ multiplex PCR assay. TCRdb re-hosts the immuneACCESS table, in-frame sequences only. Its copies lack some clones; in the studies checked, an unresolved V gene accounts for under half of them, and the cause for the rest is not known. Across this sample there are some 80,000 clones, with roughly 86% seen only once. The ten biggest clones cover 4.5% to 7% of the sample.

This entry is derived from a study of control samples from healthy donors and cancer patients (TCRdb year 2020). This TCR was recovered from a man aged 45-65 years in good health. The receptor chain draws on TRBV18 and TRBJ2-2, with 9 central nucleotides matching TRBD2. Material for sequencing was blood. The DNA reads TGTGCCAGCTCATACCAAAAACTAGCGGGGAACACCGGGGAGCTGTTTTTT. It codes for CASSYQKLAGNTGELFF.